This T cell receptor (beta chain) was retrieved from a study of cytomegalovirus exposure and HLA in healthy donors. On this clone itself: Antigen: not known.

Study-level results: TRBV6-2, TRBV6-3 and some other V segments were unresolvable in 87-base-pair reads.

PCR involved 60 Vbeta and 13 Jbeta primers. Sequencing was performed with immunoSEQ multiplex PCR; in TCRdb, only in-frame clones are kept and a portion is missing. Seen here are 200,000 or so clones, approximately 80% observed once, and the top ten hold around 0.1%. The CDR3 is 17 amino acids. V was trimmed by 7 bases and J by 5 bases, leaving 21 bases between them. Germline loops: CDR1 MRHNA, CDR2 SNTAGT. Sequencing was carried out using PBMCs. This clonotype originated in a boy aged 2 to 10 in good health and CMV-seronegative. The chain links TRBV6-4 to TRBJ1-6; perhaps TRBD1 as D (6 bases). CDR3 bases: TGTGCCAGCATTCGAGGGGGAAAGGTGCGCGATAATTCACCCCTCCACTTT. Residues: CASIRGGKVRDNSPLHF.